This record concerns one TCR beta chain sequence. Antigen unknown. The source of the sample is a study of OX40 agonist ivuxolimab in advanced cancers. Study conclusions and caveats: There was clonal expansion of CD4+ and CD8+ blood T cells by week 6 at 0.1 to 3.0 mg/kg. The antigens recognized by the expanded peripheral T cells, that is their antigen specificity, were not determined.

TCRdb's table, derived via immunoSEQ multiplex PCR, lists solely in-frame clones and lacks some. The table has around 63,000 clones, less than 85% seen once. The ends lost 0 bases at V and 0 bases at J; junction bases unmatched: 10. This CDR3 comprises 19 residues. Germline values: CDR1 LGHNA, CDR2 YSLEER. Sequenced here: CD4+ or CD8+ T cells sorted from blood, sampled in a trial of the OX40 agonist ivuxolimab. The sequence derives from an adult with an advanced solid tumor such as melanoma, head and neck, liver or kidney cancer. The chain employs TRBV4-3 and TRBJ2-1; 8 nucleotides match TRBD2. CDR3 bases: TGCGCCAGCAGCCAAGAATCGGGTAGCGGGGTGTCCTCCTACAATGAGCAGTTCTTC. Residues: CASSQESGSGVSSYNEQFF.